The 29 T cell receptor beta chains below come from one sample, sequenced in a study of blood T cell repertoires in COVID-19. TCRdb's copy holds only in-frame clones and misses some; the assay was immunoSEQ multiplex PCR. The sample lists a few hundred thousand clones; roughly 87% were seen once. The material sequenced was PBMCs or T cells enriched from blood (not recorded which). Receptors originate from a woman in her twenties or thirties who had recovered from COVID-19.

This clone was counted a few times. The genes are TRBV28 and TRBJ1-6, with 7 bases that match TRBD1. The CDR3 has 14 residues. CDR1 is MDHEN and CDR2 is SYDVKM in the germline V gene. J lost 7 bases, V lost 7 bases, and 7 bases had no gene match. The CDR3 nucleotides are TGTGCCAGCACCCAGACAGGGACCAATTCACCCCTCCACTTT. It specifies CASTQTGTNSPLHF. Variable domain in full (rest from reference TRBV28 and TRBJ1-6): DVKVTQSSRYLVKRTGEKVFLECVQDMDHENMFWYRQDPGLGLRLIYFSYDVKMKEKGDIPEGYSVSREKKERFSLILESASTNQTSMYLCASTQTGTNSPLHFGNGTRLTVT.

The CDR3 here is CASTLDSPGGYGYTF. The CDR3 nucleotides are TGTGCCAGTACCTTGGACAGCCCCGGGGGGTATGGCTACACCTTC. V usage is TRBV19 and J usage is TRBJ1-2, with D maybe TRBD1 (6 bases). Deletions cut 7 bases from V and 5 bases from J, with 20 bases between. Germline CDR1 LNHDA, CDR2 SQIVND (reference sequence). This CDR3 is built from 15 residues.

The V gene is TRBV7-9, the J gene TRBJ1-2, with 7 nucleotides matching TRBD1. Germline CDR1 reads SEHNR; CDR2 reads FQNEAQ (reference sequence). This CDR3 has 14 amino acids. V shed 2 bases and J 8 bases; nucleotides not matched to a gene: 8. The CDR3 loop is CASSLFEGAGGYTF. The CDR3 nucleotides are TGTGCCAGCAGCTTATTCGAGGGGGCAGGGGGCTACACCTTC.

This clone has more than one count but fewer than ten. This chain uses TRBV4-1 with TRBJ1-5; D possibly corresponds to TRBD1 (6 bases). Trimming took off 0 bases at V and 4 bases at J, with 13 bases between the two ends. The CDR3 contains 16 residues. The germline V gene has CDR1 MGHRA and CDR2 YSYEKL. CDR3 loop: CASSQDIRQGNQPQHF. CDR3 bases: TGCGCCAGCAGCCAAGATATCCGGCAGGGGAATCAGCCCCAGCATTTT.

V gene TRBV19 combines with J gene TRBJ2-7, with D possibly being TRBD2 (5 bases). The CDR3 consists of 13 residues. CDR1 is LNHDA, CDR2 SQIVND, per germline (reference sequence). The V end lost 5 bases, the J end lost 7 bases, and 15 bases lay between the germline ends. CDR3 protein: CASSPGISGEQYF. The CDR3 DNA is TGTGCCAGTAGTCCCGGGATCTCGGGGGAGCAGTACTTC.

This chain links TRBV6-1 with TRBJ2-1; TRBD1 is a possible D gene (5 bases). Trimming pared 0 bases from V and 2 bases from J, leaving 11 bases between. The germline V gene encodes CDR1 MNHNS and CDR2 SASEGT. CDR3 length equals 16 residues. CDR3 protein: CASSEAPRVAYNEQFF. The CDR3 DNA follows: TGTGCCAGCAGTGAAGCCCCCAGGGTCGCCTACAATGAGCAGTTCTTC.

The chain recombines TRBV7-9 with TRBJ2-7; 14 bases match TRBD2. This CDR3 has 15 amino acids. Germline V CDR1 and CDR2: SEHNR, FQNEAQ (reference sequence). With V trimmed by 5 bases and J by 2 bases, 2 bases remained unmatched. CDR3 nucleotides: TGTGCCAGCAGCATGACTAGCGGGAGGGCCTACGAGCAGTACTTC. It is translated as CASSMTSGRAYEQYF.

The chain links TRBV27 to TRBJ2-1; 8 bases agree with TRBD2. This CDR3 comprises 14 residues. The V gene's germline CDR1 is MNHEY and CDR2 SMNVEV (reference sequence). V was pared by 3 bases and J by 8 bases, with 6 bases of the junction left unmatched. CDR3 nucleotides: TGTGCCAGCAGTTTTCGGGAGGGCGGTCATGAGCAGTTCTTC. Its protein is CASSFREGGHEQFF.

The chain recombines TRBV5-4 with TRBJ1-6; D remains ambiguous. The CDR3 contains 15 residues. Germline V gene sequence: CDR1 SGHNT, CDR2 YYREEE (reference sequence). V was clipped by 0 bases and J by 9 bases, with 13 bases between them. The CDR3 here is CASSLDRLPGSPLHF. In DNA form, the CDR3 reads TGTGCCAGCAGCTTGGACCGACTCCCGGGTTCACCCCTCCACTTT.

The chain carries TRBV28 and TRBJ2-1, with D possibly being TRBD1 (5 bases). The CDR3 runs to 14 residues. Germline CDR1 is MDHEN and CDR2 is SYDVKM. Trimming took 7 bases from V and 8 from J, leaving 18 bases between them. CDR3 protein: CASNQQGDRDEQFF. The CDR3 region has the DNA TGTGCCAGCAATCAACAAGGGGATAGAGATGAGCAGTTCTTC.

The CDR3 region has the DNA TGTGCCAGCAGCGTAGGGACAGCGAACACTGAAGCTTTCTTT. Translation: CASSVGTANTEAFF. V usage is TRBV11-3 and J usage is TRBJ1-1; TRBD1 matches at 7 bases. The V gene end was trimmed by 5 bases and the J gene end by 1 base; junction bases not matched to a gene: 4. From germline, CDR1 is SGHNT and CDR2 YENEEA. The CDR3 runs to 14 residues. Together with reference TRBV11-3 and TRBJ1-1, the CDR3 gives the full variable domain: EAGVVQSPRYKIIEKKQPVAFWCNPISGHNTLYWYLQNLGQGPELLIRYENEEAVDDSQLPKDRFSAERLKGVDSTLKIQPAELGDSAVYLCASSVGTANTEAFFGQGTRLTVV.

The chain is built from TRBV7-8 and TRBJ1-1, with 9 bases fitting TRBD1. This CDR3 region has 15 residues. In germline, CDR1 is SGHVS, CDR2 FQNEAQ. The ends lost 0 bases at V and 7 bases at J; junction bases unmatched: 6. Written as DNA, the CDR3 is TGTGCCAGCAGCTTAGCTTACGGACAGGGGTTTGAAGCTTTCTTT. Its protein is CASSLAYGQGFEAFF.

The chain uses TRBV5-4 and TRBJ2-7; a weak D match, TRBD1 (5 bases). CDR1 and CDR2 from the germline V gene are SGHNT and YYREEE (reference sequence). With 2 bases removed from V and 3 bases from J, the gap between germline ends came to 18 bases. CDR3 length equals 16 residues. The CDR3 sequence is CASSLSEGAAIYEQYF. In DNA form, the CDR3 reads TGTGCCAGCAGCTTATCCGAAGGGGCAGCAATCTACGAGCAGTACTTC.

This chain joins TRBV30 and TRBJ1-1; 7 nucleotides agree with TRBD1. Germline CDR1 and CDR2: GTSNPN and SVGIG (reference sequence). The CDR3 has 14 residues. The trim removed 4 bases at V and 1 base at J, leaving 6 bases unmatched. The DNA for the CDR3 is TGTGCCTGGATCGACAGGGCTACGAACACTGAAGCTTTCTTT. Translating gives CAWIDRATNTEAFF. The complete variable domain, with remaining parts taken from reference TRBV30 and TRBJ1-1, reads SQTIHQWPATLVQPVGSPLSLECTVEGTSNPNLYWYRQAAGRGLQLLFYSVGIGQISSEVPQNLSASRPQDRQFILSSKKLLLSDSGFYLCAWIDRATNTEAFFGQGTRLTVV.

The chain combines TRBV27 with TRBJ1-3; possible D gene TRBD1, 5 bases. The V and J ends lost 9 bases and 0 bases respectively, with 9 bases between them. The germline gives CDR1 MNHEY, CDR2 SMNVEV (reference sequence). The CDR3 sequence is 13 residues long. The CDR3 coding sequence is TGTGCCAGGACAGTATGCTCTGGAAACACCATATATTTT. Translating it yields CARTVCSGNTIYF.

This chain uses TRBV19 with TRBJ2-7, with 15 bases that match TRBD2. The CDR3 runs 15 residues. The germline gives CDR1 LNHDA, CDR2 SQIVND (reference sequence). V gave up 6 bases and J gave up 7 bases; unmatched junction bases: 7. The DNA of the CDR3 is TGTGCCAGTAGCTCGCCGGGACTAGCGGGAGGAGAGCAGTACTTC. This translates into CASSSPGLAGGEQYF. The full variable domain, its missing parts supplied by reference TRBV19 and TRBJ2-7, is DGGITQSPKYLFRKEGQNVTLSCEQNLNHDAMYWYRQDPGQGLRLIYYSQIVNDFQKGDIAEGYSVSREKKESFPLTVTSAQKNPTAFYLCASSSPGLAGGEQYFGPGTRLTVT.

This clone was counted only a few times. The chain uses TRBV19 and TRBJ1-5; TRBD1 might be the D (5 bases). Trimming removed 11 bases from V and 7 bases from J, with 21 bases in between. CDR3 length equals 14 residues. CDR1 LNHDA and CDR2 SQIVND come from the germline V gene (reference sequence). CDR3 sequence reads: CASSYSGRAQPQHF. CDR3 DNA sequence: TGTGCCTCATCTTACTCAGGGCGAGCACAGCCCCAGCATTTT.

This chain connects TRBV18 to TRBJ2-5; 9 bases agree with TRBD1. The CDR3 loop spans 15 amino acids. The V and J ends lost 6 bases and 2 bases, in that order; junction bases with no gene match: 7. The germline V gene encodes CDR1 KGHSH and CDR2 LQKENI. Written as DNA, the CDR3 is TGTGCCAGCTCCCGGGGACAGGGAGGGCAAGAGACCCAGTACTTC. Translating it yields CASSRGQGGQETQYF.

This chain links TRBV28 with TRBJ1-1; tentative D call: TRBD1 (5 bases). The CDR3 is made up of 13 amino acids. Trimming removed 8 bases from V and 6 bases from J, with 16 bases in between. Looked up from germline, CDR1 is MDHEN and CDR2 is SYDVKM. The CDR3: CASLPWGRAEAFF. As DNA, the CDR3 is TGTGCCAGCCTACCTTGGGGCAGGGCTGAAGCTTTCTTT.

The table lists this clone with a few counts. This chain uses TRBV5-1 with TRBJ1-6; a weak D match, TRBD1 (6 bases). Germline lookup yields CDR1 SGHRS and CDR2 YFSETQ. This CDR3 is 12 amino acids long. V lost 4 bases, J lost 11 bases, and 10 bases lay in between. CDR3 region: CASSPDSPPLHF. In nucleotides, the CDR3 is TGCGCCAGCAGCCCGGACAGTCCACCCCTCCACTTT. Using reference TRBV5-1 and TRBJ1-6 for the parts outside the CDR3, the full variable domain is KAGVTQTPRYLIKTRGQQVTLSCSPISGHRSVSWYQQTPGQGLQFLFEYFSETQRNKGNFPGRFSGRQFSNSRSEMNVSTLELGDSALYLCASSPDSPPLHFGNGTRLTVT.

This clone came up a few times. The V call is TRBV28, the J call TRBJ2-2, with a possible D match to TRBD1 (6 bases). Looked up from germline, CDR1 is MDHEN and CDR2 is SYDVKM. This CDR3 comprises 15 residues. The germline V and J ends were trimmed by 3 bases and 1 base, with 9 bases remaining between them. CDR3 in DNA: TGTGCCAGCAGTTTTTGGGGACAGAACACCGGGGAGCTGTTTTTT. It specifies CASSFWGQNTGELFF.

J is TRBJ2-7 and V is TRBV3-1 (or the pseudogene TRBV3-2), with D possibly TRBD1 on 6 matching bases. V was pared by 2 bases and J by 5 bases, with 13 bases between. The CDR3 is 14 amino acids. CDR1 LGHDT and CDR2 YNNKEL come from the germline V gene (reference sequence). CDR3 amino acids: CASSQRVQGHEQYF. As DNA, the CDR3 is TGTGCCAGCAGCCAAAGAGTACAGGGCCACGAGCAGTACTTC.

Concerning this clone: The identical CDR3 is also encoded by other nucleotide sequences in the sample. The gene calls are TRBV5-1 and TRBJ2-1; perhaps TRBD2 as D (6 bases). Trimming removed 0 bases at V and 2 bases at J, with 9 bases between. Per the germline V gene, CDR1 is SGHRS and CDR2 is YFSETQ. The CDR3 runs to 15 residues. CDR3 nucleotide sequence: TGCGCCAGCAGCTTGGGTAGCGGTCCCTACAATGAGCAGTTCTTC. Encoded protein: CASSLGSGPYNEQFF.

The chain joins TRBV5-1 to TRBJ1-6, with D perhaps matching TRBD1 (6 bases). CDR3 length: 16 amino acids. V lost 0 bases and J 8 bases, leaving 15 bases between the germline ends. Germline assignment: CDR1 SGHRS and CDR2 YFSETQ. The CDR3 DNA sequence: TGCGCCAGCAGCTTGGGCGTGGGGGCGTGGGATTCACCCCTCCACTTT. It encodes CASSLGVGAWDSPLHF.

This clone was detected a few times. V usage is TRBV18 and J usage is TRBJ1-4; D gene uncertain. Trimming took 4 bases from V and 5 from J, leaving 14 bases between them. Germline lookup yields CDR1 KGHSH and CDR2 LQKENI. This CDR3 region has 15 residues. CDR3 coding DNA: TGTGCCAGCTCACAACAGCGGCAGTGGAATGAAAAACTGTTTTTT. It is translated as CASSQQRQWNEKLFF.

The chain has TRBV28 and TRBJ1-1; TRBD1 agrees at 8 bases. This CDR3 contains 16 residues. V lost 8 bases and J lost 0; bases outside the gene matches: 11. The V gene's germline CDR1 is MDHEN and CDR2 SYDVKM. CDR3: CASGGPRQGLNTEAFF. CDR3 sequence (DNA): TGTGCCAGCGGGGGACCAAGACAGGGGTTGAACACTGAAGCTTTCTTT.

The chain employs TRBV27 and TRBJ2-7; TRBD1 aligns across 10 bases. V gave up 8 bases and J gave up 4 bases; unmatched junction bases: 8. Per the germline V gene, CDR1 is MNHEY and CDR2 is SMNVEV (reference sequence). CDR3 length: 14 residues. CDR3 in amino acids: CASDPTGQGYEQYF. As DNA, the CDR3 is TGTGCCAGCGACCCCACGGGACAGGGGTACGAGCAGTACTTC.

The chain is built from TRBV19 and TRBJ1-1; D unresolved. Germline CDR1 and CDR2: LNHDA and SQIVND (reference sequence). CDR3 length: 13 residues. Trimming shortened V by 5 bases and J by 8 bases, and 15 bases separated the two germline ends. CDR3 in amino acids: CASSPTVLLEAFF. CDR3 nucleotide sequence: TGTGCCAGTAGTCCTACAGTCCTACTCGAAGCTTTCTTT.

The V gene is TRBV6-5, the J gene TRBJ1-4; 7 positions match TRBD1. Looked up from germline, CDR1 is MNHEY and CDR2 is SVGAGI. The ends lost 5 bases at V and 7 bases at J; junction bases unmatched: 4. The CDR3 is made up of 13 amino acids. The CDR3 DNA reads TGTGCCAGCAGTCGAGACAGGGTTGAAAAACTGTTTTTT. Translated: CASSRDRVEKLFF.